This TCR beta chain was profiled in a study of T cells in Graves' hyperthyroidism and ophthalmopathy. RNA transcripts gave rise to amplified TCR beta CDR3 regions. The HTBI primer set served for first-round RT-PCR of the TCR CDR3. One entry per CDR3 protein, called by TCRdb with MiXCR from the multiplex PCR reads. The sample shows 600,000 or so distinct CDR3 sequences, about half of them seen only once. This clonotype occurred a few times. Its antigen is not known. General study results and limits: Model output signaled ophthalmopathy a median 6.5 months ahead of onset.

The specimen was peripheral blood or thyroid tissue (not recorded which). This clonotype was obtained from a woman aged 18-29 years with Graves' hyperthyroidism.

The CDR3 loop is CSVEPVSGFEQYF. The CDR3 bases are TGCAGCGTGGAACCAGTTTCGGGCTTTGAGCAGTACTTC. J is TRBJ2-7 and V is TRBV29-1; D uncertain. Trimming removed 6 bases at V and 7 bases at J, with 19 bases between. CDR1 is SQVTM, CDR2 ANQGSEA, per germline. The CDR3 consists of 13 residues.